This T cell receptor beta chain was sequenced in a study of naive and memory T cell subsets. The V and J ends lost 3 bases and 3 bases, in that order; junction bases with no gene match: 5. Per germline, CDR1 SGHAT and CDR2 FQDESV (reference sequence). This CDR3 contains 15 residues. Overnight CMV lysate stimulation of fresh PBMCs defined donor CMV status by CD4+ IFNgamma. This clonotype has a count of ten or more. The beta constant-region primer was an equimolar mix of two oligonucleotides covering TRBC1 and TRBC2. Ligation attached a single-stranded oligonucleotide with a 12-nucleotide UMI and the SP2 primer to the cDNA 3' end. MiXCR, applied by TCRdb to the UMI-ligation and nested PCR reads, yields one record per CDR3 protein. The sample lists tens of thousands of distinct CDR3 sequences, around 14% occurring once.

The chain has TRBV11-1 and TRBJ2-5, with TRBD1 identical over 9 bases. The sample comprised central memory CD4+ T cells from blood. The receptor was derived from a human donor in good health. This CDR3 reads CASSFAGTGKETQYF. The CDR3 region has the DNA TGTGCCAGCAGCTTCGCCGGGACAGGGAAAGAGACCCAGTACTTC.